This TCR beta chain was found in a study of blood T cell repertoires in COVID-19. Study background: The samples span acute and convalescent COVID-19 from the United States, Italy and Spain. T cells, B-cell-depleted T cells, or PBMCs provided the cDNA or gDNA that served as material.

This CDR3 contains 14 residues. Germline V gene data show CDR1 as GTSNPN and CDR2 as SVGIG (reference sequence). Germline trimming cut 2 bases from V and 4 bases from J; bases unmatched to any gene: 5. In the original analysis: Amplification of reference gene primers provided the estimated nucleated cell counts. The protocol was immunoSEQ multiplex PCR, while the TCRdb copy is restricted to in-frame clones and leaves out a portion. V and J calls and clone size are as listed in that table; D and trimming were resolved from the DNA. In the table there are about 260,000 clones, over 75% of which are singletons. This clone was counted only a few times.

The V and J genes are TRBV30 and TRBJ2-1; 7 bases are a match to TRBD2. The sequenced material came from peripheral blood. This receptor was obtained from a human donor in a cohort sampled during active COVID-19. The DNA of the CDR3 is TGTGCCTGGAGTCTCGGGACTAAGTACAATGAGCAGTTCTTC. It encodes CAWSLGTKYNEQFF.